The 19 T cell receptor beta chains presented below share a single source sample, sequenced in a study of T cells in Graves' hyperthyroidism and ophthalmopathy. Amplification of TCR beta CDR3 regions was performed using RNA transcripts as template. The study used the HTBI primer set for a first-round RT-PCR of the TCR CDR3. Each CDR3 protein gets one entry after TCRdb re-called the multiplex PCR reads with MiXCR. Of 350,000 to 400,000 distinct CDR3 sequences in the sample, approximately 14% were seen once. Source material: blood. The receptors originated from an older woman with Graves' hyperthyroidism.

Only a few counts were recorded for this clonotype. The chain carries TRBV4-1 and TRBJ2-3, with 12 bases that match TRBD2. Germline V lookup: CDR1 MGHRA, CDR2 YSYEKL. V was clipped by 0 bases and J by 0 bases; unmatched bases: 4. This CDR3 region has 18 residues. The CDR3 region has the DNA TGCGCCAGCAGCCAAGATACTAGCGGGAGGCTTAGCACAGATACGCAGTATTTT. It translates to CASSQDTSGRLSTDTQYF.

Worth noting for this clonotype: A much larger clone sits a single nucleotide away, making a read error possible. CDR3 nucleotides: TGTGCCGGCAGTGACAGCTACTCCTACGAGCAGTACTTC. Translating gives CAGSDSYSYEQYF. The chain joins TRBV28 to TRBJ2-7; D may be TRBD1 (5 bases). The CDR3 is made up of 13 amino acids. Germline CDR1 reads MDHEN; CDR2 reads SYDVKM. Based on the CDR3 plus reference TRBV28 and TRBJ2-7, the full variable domain is DVKVTQSSRYLVKRTGEKVFLECVQDMDHENMFWYRQDPGLGLRLIYFSYDVKMKEKGDIPEGYSVSREKKERFSLILESASTNQTSMYLCAGSDSYSYEQYFGPGTRLTVT.

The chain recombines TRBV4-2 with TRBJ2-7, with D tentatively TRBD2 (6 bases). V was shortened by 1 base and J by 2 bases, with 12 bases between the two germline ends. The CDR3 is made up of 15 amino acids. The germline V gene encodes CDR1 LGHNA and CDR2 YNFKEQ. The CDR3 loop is CASSQVLRGTYEQYF. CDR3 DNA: TGTGCCAGCAGCCAAGTTCTTCGGGGGACCTACGAGCAGTACTTC.

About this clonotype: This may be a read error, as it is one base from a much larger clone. The CDR3 DNA is TGTGCCAGCAGTTGGATTAGGGAAGGTGAGCAGTTCTTC. Its protein product is CASSWIREGEQFF. The chain links TRBV2 to TRBJ2-1, with unresolved D. The CDR3 consists of 13 residues. The V and J ends lost 5 bases and 9 bases respectively, with 14 bases between them. Germline CDR1 is SNHLY and CDR2 is FYNNEI. Looking up the rest from reference TRBV2 and TRBJ2-1 gives the full variable domain: EPEVTQTPSHQVTQMGQEVILRCVPISNHLYFYWYRQILGQKVEFLVSFYNNEISEKSEIFDDQFSVERPDGSNFTLKIRSTKLEDSAMYFCASSWIREGEQFFGPGTRLTVL.

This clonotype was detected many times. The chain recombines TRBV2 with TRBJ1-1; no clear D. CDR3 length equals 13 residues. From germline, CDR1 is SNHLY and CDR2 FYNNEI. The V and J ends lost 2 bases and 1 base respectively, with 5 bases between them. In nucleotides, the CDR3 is TGTGCCAGCAGTGAACCCAGGAACACTGAAGCTTTCTTT. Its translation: CASSEPRNTEAFF.

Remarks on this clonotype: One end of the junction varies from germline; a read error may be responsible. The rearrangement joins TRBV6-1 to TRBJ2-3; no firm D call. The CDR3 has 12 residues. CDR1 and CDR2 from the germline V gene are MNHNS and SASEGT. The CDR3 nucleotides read TGTGCCAGCGGGGTTAGTAGTGATACGCGGTATTTT. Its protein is CASGVSSDTRYF.

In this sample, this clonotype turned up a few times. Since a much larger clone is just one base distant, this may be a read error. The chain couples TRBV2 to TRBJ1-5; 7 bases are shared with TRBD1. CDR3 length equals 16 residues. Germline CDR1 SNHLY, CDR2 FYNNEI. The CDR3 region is CASSGIPRGINRPQHF. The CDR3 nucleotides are TGTGCCAGCAGTGGAATTCCCAGGGGGATAAATCGGCCCCAGCATTTT.

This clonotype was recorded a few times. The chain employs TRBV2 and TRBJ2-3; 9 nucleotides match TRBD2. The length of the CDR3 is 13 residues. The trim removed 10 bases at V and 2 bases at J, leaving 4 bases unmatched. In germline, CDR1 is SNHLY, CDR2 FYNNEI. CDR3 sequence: CATTSGPTDTQYF. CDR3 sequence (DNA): TGTGCCACCACTAGCGGGCCCACAGATACGCAGTATTTT.

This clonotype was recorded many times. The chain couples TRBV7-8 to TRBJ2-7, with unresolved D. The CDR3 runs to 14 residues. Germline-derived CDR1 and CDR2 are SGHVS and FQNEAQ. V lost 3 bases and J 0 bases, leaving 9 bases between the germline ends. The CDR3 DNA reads TGTGCCAGCAGCTTTTTTTCAGACTCCTACGAGCAGTACTTC. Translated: CASSFFSDSYEQYF.

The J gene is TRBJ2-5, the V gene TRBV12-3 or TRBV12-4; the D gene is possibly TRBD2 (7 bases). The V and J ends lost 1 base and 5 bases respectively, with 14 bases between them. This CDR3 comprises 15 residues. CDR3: CASSLGGGGMETQYF. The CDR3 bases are TGTGCCAGCAGTTTAGGAGGGGGGGGGATGGAGACCCAGTACTTC.

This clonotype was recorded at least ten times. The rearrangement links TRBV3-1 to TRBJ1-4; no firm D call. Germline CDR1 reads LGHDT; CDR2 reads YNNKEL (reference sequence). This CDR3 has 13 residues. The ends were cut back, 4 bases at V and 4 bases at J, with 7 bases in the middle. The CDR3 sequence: CASSLGLNEKLFF. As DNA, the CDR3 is TGTGCCAGCAGCCTTGGACTTAATGAAAAACTGTTTTTT. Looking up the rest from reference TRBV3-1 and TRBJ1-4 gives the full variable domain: DTAVSQTPKYLVTQMGNDKSIKCEQNLGHDTMYWYKQDSKKFLKIMFSYNNKELIINETVPNRFSPKSPDKAHLNLHINSLELGDSAVYFCASSLGLNEKLFFGSGTQLSVL.

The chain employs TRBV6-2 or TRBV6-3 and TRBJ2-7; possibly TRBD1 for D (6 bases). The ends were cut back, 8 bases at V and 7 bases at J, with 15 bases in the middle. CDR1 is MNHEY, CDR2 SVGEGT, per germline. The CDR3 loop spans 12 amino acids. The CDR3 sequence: CASWGPSGEQYF. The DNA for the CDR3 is TGTGCCAGCTGGGGGCCGTCGGGTGAGCAGTACTTC.

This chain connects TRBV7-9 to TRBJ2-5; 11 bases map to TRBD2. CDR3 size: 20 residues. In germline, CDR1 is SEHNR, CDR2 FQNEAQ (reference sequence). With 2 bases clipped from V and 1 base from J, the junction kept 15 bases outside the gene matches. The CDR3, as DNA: TGTGCCAGCAGCTTACCACCCCCGGGTAGCGGGAGGGAGTTCCAAGAGACCCAGTACTTC. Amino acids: CASSLPPPGSGREFQETQYF. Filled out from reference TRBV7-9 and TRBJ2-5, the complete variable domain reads DTGVSQNPRHKITKRGQNVTFRCDPISEHNRLYWYRQTLGQGPEFLTYFQNEAQLEKSRLLSDRFSAERPKGSFSTLEIQRTEQGDSAMYLCASSLPPPGSGREFQETQYFGPGTRLLVL.

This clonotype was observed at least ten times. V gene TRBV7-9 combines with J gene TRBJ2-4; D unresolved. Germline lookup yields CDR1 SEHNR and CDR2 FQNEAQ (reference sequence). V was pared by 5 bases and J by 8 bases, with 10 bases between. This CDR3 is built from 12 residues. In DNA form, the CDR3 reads TGTGCCAGCAGCCCCCCTAGTCACATTCAGTACTTC. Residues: CASSPPSHIQYF.

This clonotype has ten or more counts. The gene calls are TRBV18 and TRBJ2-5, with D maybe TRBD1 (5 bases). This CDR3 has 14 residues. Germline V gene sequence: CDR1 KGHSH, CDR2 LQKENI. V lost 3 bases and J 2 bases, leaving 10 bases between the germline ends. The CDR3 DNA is TGTGCCAGCTCACCCGGCGACAGACAAGAGACCCAGTACTTC. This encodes CASSPGDRQETQYF.

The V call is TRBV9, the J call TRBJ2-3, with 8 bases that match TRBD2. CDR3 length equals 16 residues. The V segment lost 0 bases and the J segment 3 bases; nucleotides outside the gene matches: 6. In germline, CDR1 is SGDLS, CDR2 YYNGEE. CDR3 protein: CASSVGVSGRTDTQYF. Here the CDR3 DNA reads TGTGCCAGCAGCGTAGGGGTAAGCGGGAGAACAGATACGCAGTATTTT.

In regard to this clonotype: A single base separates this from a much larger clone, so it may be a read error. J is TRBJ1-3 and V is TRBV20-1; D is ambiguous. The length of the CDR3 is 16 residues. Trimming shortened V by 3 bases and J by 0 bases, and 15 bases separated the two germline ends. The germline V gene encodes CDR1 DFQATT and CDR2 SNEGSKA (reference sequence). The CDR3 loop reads CSASHLGRSSGNTIYF. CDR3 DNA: TGCAGTGCTAGCCATCTTGGCAGGAGCTCTGGAAACACCATATATTTT.

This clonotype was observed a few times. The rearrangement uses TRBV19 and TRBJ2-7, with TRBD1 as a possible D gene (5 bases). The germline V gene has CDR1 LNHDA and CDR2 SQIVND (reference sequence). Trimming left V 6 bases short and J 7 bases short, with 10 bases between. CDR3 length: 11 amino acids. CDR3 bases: TGTGCCAGTAGGGGGCAGGTTGAGCAGTACTTC. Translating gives CASRGQVEQYF. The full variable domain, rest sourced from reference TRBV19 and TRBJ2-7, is DGGITQSPKYLFRKEGQNVTLSCEQNLNHDAMYWYRQDPGQGLRLIYYSQIVNDFQKGDIAEGYSVSREKKESFPLTVTSAQKNPTAFYLCASRGQVEQYFGPGTRLTVT.

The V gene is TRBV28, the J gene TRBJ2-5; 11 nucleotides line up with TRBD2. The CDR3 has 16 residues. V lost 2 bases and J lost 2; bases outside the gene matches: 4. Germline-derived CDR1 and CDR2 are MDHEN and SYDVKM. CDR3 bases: TGTGCCAGCAGTTTAAGTACTAGCGGGGGACAAGAGACCCAGTACTTC. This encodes CASSLSTSGGQETQYF.